This record covers a single TCR beta chain. Other DNA sequences in this specimen translate into the identical CDR3. This record belongs to a study of blood T cell repertoires in COVID-19. In the study overall: PBMCs, B-cell-depleted T cells, or T cells were the source of the cDNA or gDNA that made up the material.

Individuals aged roughly 18 to 100 years were recruited from 24 US areas. Germline CDR1 is KGHSH and CDR2 is LQKENI. This CDR3 region has 13 residues. Losses at the gene ends were 6 bases for V and 3 bases for J; bases not matched to a gene: 4. Method: immunoSEQ multiplex PCR; TCRdb's copy keeps in-frame clones and lacks some. In the table there are a few hundred thousand clones, around four fifths of which are singletons. This chain uses TRBV18 with TRBJ1-2; 7 nucleotides agree with TRBD1. This TCR derives from a woman aged 45-60 years who had recovered from COVID-19. The sample was PBMCs or T cells enriched from blood (not recorded which). CDR3 nucleotide sequence: TGTGCCAGCTCTCTCGACAGGGACTATGGCTACACCTTC. Translating gives CASSLDRDYGYTF.